Presented here are 24 T cell receptor beta chains from one specimen sequenced in a study of T cells in Graves' hyperthyroidism and ophthalmopathy. There were TCR beta CDR3 regions amplified from RNA transcripts. First-round RT-PCR targeting the TCR CDR3 was performed with the HTBI primer set. TCRdb processed the multiplex PCR reads anew with MiXCR; each CDR3 protein has one entry. The sample includes more than 150,000 distinct CDR3 sequences, approximately 17% of them seen just once. Specimen: blood. The receptors stem from a woman aged 50 to 60 with Graves' hyperthyroidism.

This clonotype was seen ten or more times. V is TRBV5-1 and J is TRBJ2-7; 11 bases map to TRBD2. This CDR3 contains 16 residues. V lost 0 bases, J lost 3 bases, and 5 bases stayed unmatched. Germline assignment: CDR1 SGHRS and CDR2 YFSETQ. The CDR3: CASSLGASGGIYEQYF. The CDR3 DNA is TGCGCCAGCAGCTTGGGTGCTAGCGGGGGGATCTACGAGCAGTACTTC.

This clonotype was observed many times. The chain employs TRBV6-1 and TRBJ2-3, with unresolved D. CDR3 size: 16 residues. CDR1 MNHNS and CDR2 SASEGT come from the germline V gene. The V and J ends lost 5 bases and 0 bases respectively, with 15 bases between them. Here the CDR3 reads CASSPQAVVSTDTQYF. In DNA form, the CDR3 reads TGTGCCAGCAGTCCCCAGGCGGTTGTTAGCACAGATACGCAGTATTTT.

This chain joins TRBV19 and TRBJ1-5; D is ambiguous. The germline V gene encodes CDR1 LNHDA and CDR2 SQIVND (reference sequence). This CDR3 comprises 16 residues. V lost 3 bases, J lost 3 bases, and 15 bases lay in between. Here the CDR3 DNA reads TGTGCCAGTAGTATCATAGTCGGAACTATCAATCAGCCCCAGCATTTT. Amino acid sequence: CASSIIVGTINQPQHF.

This clonotype was seen ten or more times. The gene calls are TRBV11-3 and TRBJ2-3; the D is unclear. Trimming pared 3 bases from V and 3 bases from J, leaving 7 bases between. CDR1 and CDR2 from the germline V gene are SGHNT and YENEEA. This CDR3 spans 13 amino acids. In DNA form, the CDR3 reads TGTGCCAGCAGCTTCCAGAGTACAGATACGCAGTATTTT. Protein: CASSFQSTDTQYF.

This clonotype was observed many times. V and J are TRBV28 and TRBJ2-1, with a tentative D call TRBD2 (6 bases). Trimming took 5 bases from V and 5 from J, leaving 19 bases between them. This CDR3 has 16 amino acids. Germline V gives CDR1 MDHEN, CDR2 SYDVKM. As DNA, the CDR3 is TGTGCCAGCAGTCCCGCGGGGAATGGGTACAACAATGAGCAGTTCTTC. It yields the protein CASSPAGNGYNNEQFF.

This clonotype showed up many times. CDR3 sequence reads: CASSFINTQYF. DNA of the CDR3: TGTGCCAGCAGTTTTATAAATACGCAGTATTTT. This chain uses TRBV28 with TRBJ2-3, with no clear D. The ends were cut back, 3 bases at V and 7 bases at J, with 5 bases in the middle. CDR1 and CDR2 from the germline V gene are MDHEN and SYDVKM. The CDR3 is 11 amino acids.

This clonotype was counted at least ten times. The CDR3 sequence is CASGLPGTYEQYF. The CDR3 DNA is TGTGCCAGCGGACTTCCCGGGACCTACGAGCAGTACTTC. This chain joins TRBV7-2 and TRBJ2-7, with D maybe TRBD2 (5 bases). CDR3 size: 13 residues. V was shortened by 8 bases and J by 2 bases, with 13 bases between the two germline ends. The germline V gene encodes CDR1 SGHTA and CDR2 FQGNSA.

The V call is TRBV2, the J call TRBJ2-2, with D possibly matching TRBD2 (7 bases). Trimming left V 7 bases short and J 2 bases short, with 11 bases between. The CDR3 extends over 14 amino acids. The germline V gene has CDR1 SNHLY and CDR2 FYNNEI. DNA of the CDR3: TGTGCCAGCACGGGGGGCCGTAACACCGGGGAGCTGTTTTTT. This encodes CASTGGRNTGELFF.

The chain's CDR3 is CASSQVFRAADTQYF. CDR3 in DNA: TGCGCCAGCAGCCAAGTTTTCCGGGCGGCAGATACGCAGTATTTT. The chain combines TRBV4-3 with TRBJ2-3; the D is unclear. V was shortened by 1 base and J by 4 bases, with 12 bases between the two germline ends. Looked up from germline, CDR1 is LGHNA and CDR2 is YSLEER. This CDR3 is built from 15 residues.

This clonotype was recorded many times. The chain is built from TRBV6-1 and TRBJ2-7; D unclear. The CDR3 runs 14 residues. V lost 5 bases to trimming and J lost 4 bases, with 15 bases between them. The V gene's germline CDR1 is MNHNS and CDR2 SASEGT. Written as DNA, the CDR3 is TGTGCCAGCAGTCACGGACGTGGCTCTTACGAGCAGTACTTC. It specifies CASSHGRGSYEQYF.

This clonotype came up many times. This chain uses TRBV3-1 with TRBJ2-2; D remains ambiguous. Between the trimmed V and J ends, which lost 2 bases and 0 bases, there was a span of 7 bases. Germline V gene lookup returns CDR1 LGHDT and CDR2 YNNKEL (reference sequence). The CDR3 spans 15 residues. CDR3: CASSQPTPNTGELFF. DNA for the CDR3: TGTGCCAGCAGCCAACCGACTCCGAACACCGGGGAGCTGTTTTTT.

This clonotype was observed many times. V and J are TRBV5-6 and TRBJ1-1; no definite D call. The germline CDR1 and CDR2 sequences are SGHDT and YYEEEE. V was pared by 2 bases and J by 1 base, with 9 bases between. This CDR3 is 14 amino acids long. The CDR3 here is CASSLRIRNTEAFF. In nucleotides, the CDR3 is TGTGCCAGCAGCTTAAGAATAAGGAACACTGAAGCTTTCTTT.

This clonotype was observed at least ten times. This chain joins TRBV10-3 and TRBJ2-7; D remains unclear. The V and J ends lost 4 bases and 1 base respectively, with 8 bases between them. Germline lookup yields CDR1 ENHRY and CDR2 SYGVKD. The CDR3 length is 13 residues. The CDR3 protein is CAISVDWSYEQYF. The CDR3 DNA sequence: TGTGCCATCAGTGTTGACTGGTCCTACGAGCAGTACTTC.

This clonotype showed up many times. The chain employs TRBV2 and TRBJ2-3; D is uncertain. This CDR3 has 14 amino acids. V was cut by 4 bases and J by 0 bases, with 8 bases left in between. Germline CDR1 reads SNHLY; CDR2 reads FYNNEI. CDR3 nucleotides: TGTGCCAGCAGTGTCGGTAGTAGCACAGATACGCAGTATTTT. This sequence encodes CASSVGSSTDTQYF.

The genes are TRBV28 and TRBJ2-7; D may be TRBD1 (5 bases). This CDR3 is built from 12 residues. CDR1 and CDR2 from the germline V gene are MDHEN and SYDVKM. V was trimmed by 9 bases and J by 2 bases, leaving 11 bases between them. The CDR3 sequence is CASRQDTYEQYF. Written as DNA, the CDR3 is TGTGCCAGTCGTCAGGACACCTACGAGCAGTACTTC.

About this clonotype itself: A much larger clone sits a single nucleotide away, making a read error possible. The V gene is TRBV7-3, the J gene TRBJ2-2; no firm D call. This CDR3 contains 13 residues. Germline CDR1 and CDR2: SGHTA and FQGTGA. Written as DNA, the CDR3 is TGTACCAGCAGCTTCCGGACCAACGGGGAGCTGTTTTTT. It specifies CTSSFRTNGELFF. Full variable domain (remainder filled in from reference TRBV7-3 and TRBJ2-2): GAGVSQTPSNKVTEKGKYVELRCDPISGHTALYWYRQSLGQGPEFLIYFQGTGAADDSGLPNDRFFAVRPEGSVSTLKIQRTERGDSAVYLCTSSFRTNGELFFGEGSRLTVL.

This clonotype was seen repeatedly, ten times or more. The CDR3 spells CASGGRGRDQPQHF. CDR3 sequence (DNA): TGTGCCAGCGGGGGACGGGGGCGGGATCAGCCCCAGCATTTT. This chain joins TRBV12-3 or TRBV12-4 and TRBJ1-5, with TRBD1 as a possible D gene (6 bases). CDR3 length: 14 amino acids. V was shortened by 8 bases and J by 5 bases, with 16 bases between the two germline ends.

This clonotype was picked up many times. This chain joins TRBV2 and TRBJ1-3; D possibly corresponds to TRBD1 (5 bases). Trimming left V 3 bases short and J 5 bases short, with 8 bases between. Looked up from germline, CDR1 is SNHLY and CDR2 is FYNNEI. The CDR3 runs 13 residues. This CDR3 is CASSEGVRNTIYF. Here the CDR3 DNA reads TGTGCCAGCAGTGAGGGGGTTCGAAACACCATATATTTT.

This clonotype occurred many times. CDR3 region: CASSAEPGGAGGELFF. CDR3 in DNA: TGCGCCAGCAGCGCGGAACCAGGGGGCGCGGGCGGGGAGCTGTTTTTT. The chain uses TRBV5-1 and TRBJ2-2; 8 positions agree with TRBD1. Trimming cost V 4 bases and J 7 bases; bases outside gene matches: 12. Germline values: CDR1 SGHRS, CDR2 YFSETQ. This CDR3 spans 16 amino acids.

The chain has TRBV4-2 and TRBJ1-2; possibly TRBD1 for D (6 bases). The CDR3 contains 15 residues. The V gene lost 0 bases and the J gene lost 0 bases, with 8 bases spanning the gap. Germline CDR1 is LGHNA and CDR2 is YNFKEQ. The CDR3 loop reads CASSQDNRANYGYTF. For the CDR3, the DNA is TGTGCCAGCAGCCAAGATAACAGGGCTAACTATGGCTACACCTTC.

This clonotype was counted only a few times. V is TRBV20-1 and J is TRBJ2-2; D unclear. The CDR3 spans 12 residues. The germline V and J ends were trimmed by 4 bases and 4 bases, with 7 bases remaining between them. Germline V CDR1 and CDR2: DFQATT, SNEGSKA (reference sequence). CDR3 DNA: TGCAGTGCTAATCCGGGCACCGGGGAGCTGTTTTTT. This translates into CSANPGTGELFF.

The chain has TRBV30 and TRBJ2-5; D unresolved. Germline loops: CDR1 GTSNPN, CDR2 SVGIG (reference sequence). Trimming left V 2 bases short and J 5 bases short, with 12 bases between. This CDR3 contains 13 residues. CDR3 sequence reads: CAWSTLVGETQYF. The DNA of the CDR3 is TGTGCCTGGAGTACCCTAGTCGGGGAGACCCAGTACTTC.

The rearrangement uses TRBV5-1 and TRBJ1-1, with 11 bases matching TRBD1. CDR3 length: 16 residues. The V and J ends lost 4 bases and 5 bases, in that order; junction bases with no gene match: 10. CDR1 is SGHRS and CDR2 is YFSETQ in the germline V gene. In DNA, the CDR3 is TGCGCCAGCAGCCCCTGGACCGGGACAGGGGGGACTGAAGCTTTCTTT. The encoded protein is CASSPWTGTGGTEAFF.

The V call is TRBV3-1, the J call TRBJ1-5, with TRBD1 identical over 8 bases. V gave up 0 bases and J gave up 6 bases; unmatched junction bases: 4. This CDR3 comprises 15 residues. The germline V gene has CDR1 LGHDT and CDR2 YNNKEL (reference sequence). The CDR3 region has the DNA TGTGCCAGCAGCCAAGATCCCAGGGGGCTTCAGCCCCAGCATTTT. Protein: CASSQDPRGLQPQHF. The whole variable domain, filled in from reference TRBV3-1 and TRBJ1-5, reads DTAVSQTPKYLVTQMGNDKSIKCEQNLGHDTMYWYKQDSKKFLKIMFSYNNKELIINETVPNRFSPKSPDKAHLNLHINSLELGDSAVYFCASSQDPRGLQPQHFGDGTRLSIL.